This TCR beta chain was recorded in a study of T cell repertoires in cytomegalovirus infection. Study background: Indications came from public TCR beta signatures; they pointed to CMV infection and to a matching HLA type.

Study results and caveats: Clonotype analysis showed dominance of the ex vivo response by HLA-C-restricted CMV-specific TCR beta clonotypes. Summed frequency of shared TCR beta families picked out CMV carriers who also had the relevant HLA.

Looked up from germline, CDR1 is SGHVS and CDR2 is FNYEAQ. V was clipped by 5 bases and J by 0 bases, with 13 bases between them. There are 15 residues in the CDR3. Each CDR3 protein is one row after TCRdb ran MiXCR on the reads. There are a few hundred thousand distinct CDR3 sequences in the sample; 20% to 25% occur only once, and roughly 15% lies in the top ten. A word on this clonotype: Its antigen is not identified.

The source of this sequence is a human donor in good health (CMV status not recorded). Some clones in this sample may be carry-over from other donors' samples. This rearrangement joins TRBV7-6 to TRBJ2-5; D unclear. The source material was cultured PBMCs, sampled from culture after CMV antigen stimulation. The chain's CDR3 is CASSPAVWDQETQYF. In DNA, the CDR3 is TGTGCCAGCAGCCCTGCCGTGTGGGACCAAGAGACCCAGTACTTC. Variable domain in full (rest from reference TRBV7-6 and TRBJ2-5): GAGVSQSPRYKVTKRGQDVALRCDPISGHVSLYWYRQALGQGPEFLTYFNYEAQQDKSGLPNDRFSAERPEGSISTLTIQRTEQRDSAMYRCASSPAVWDQETQYFGPGTRLLVL.